These 17 T cell receptor beta chains originate from one sample sequenced in a study of blood T cell repertoires in COVID-19. TCRdb's table, derived via immunoSEQ multiplex PCR, lists solely in-frame clones and lacks some. The table has a few hundred thousand clones, 75% to 85% seen once; the top ten hold about 5.1%. The sample was peripheral blood. These receptor sequences come from a man aged 50 to 60 with active or convalescent COVID-19.

This rearrangement joins TRBV21-1 to TRBJ1-1. TRBV21-1 is a known pseudogene. The CDR3 sequence is 10 residues long. The DNA for the CDR3 is TGTGCCCCCAGCCGAGGCCCAGCTTTCTTT. Translated, it gives CAPSRGPAFF.

J is TRBJ2-7 and V is TRBV7-9; TRBD2 matches at 13 bases. CDR1 SEHNR and CDR2 FQNEAQ come from the germline V gene (reference sequence). The length of the CDR3 is 14 residues. J lost 6 bases, V lost 5 bases, and 4 bases had no gene match. CDR3 sequence reads: CASSIGLAGVEQYF. The CDR3 nucleotides read TGTGCCAGCAGCATTGGACTAGCGGGAGTCGAGCAGTACTTC.

This chain joins TRBV29-1 and TRBJ2-3; TRBD1 agrees at 8 bases. Germline assignment: CDR1 SQVTM and CDR2 ANQGSEA. J was trimmed by 3 bases and V by 6 bases; bases with no gene match: 17. The CDR3 totals 17 residues. DNA of the CDR3: TGCAGCGTCGGTTCGAACCGACAGGGGTCCGGTACAGATACGCAGTATTTT. Translating gives CSVGSNRQGSGTDTQYF.

This sequence joins TRBV15 and TRBJ1-2, with TRBD1 matching 8 bases. The CDR3 has 13 residues. The J segment lost 8 bases and the V segment lost 4 bases, leaving 6 bases of the junction unmatched. Germline CDR1 is LNHNV and CDR2 is YYDKDF (reference sequence). In DNA form, the CDR3 reads TGTGCCACCAGCACTAGGACAGGGATCGGCTACACCTTC. Its translation is CATSTRTGIGYTF.

In its sample, this clone was seen a few times. The chain joins TRBV7-3 to TRBJ2-7; the D gene is possibly TRBD2 (6 bases). Between the trimmed V and J ends, which lost 3 bases and 4 bases, there was a span of 10 bases. Per the germline V gene, CDR1 is SGHTA and CDR2 is FQGTGA. This CDR3 comprises 13 residues. This CDR3 is CASSFGGNYEQYF. The CDR3 DNA follows: TGTGCCAGCAGCTTCGGCGGGAATTACGAGCAGTACTTC.

CDR3 nucleotides: TGTGCCAGCAGCCAAGATGGCAGGGGCCAACCTCGTGGCTACACCTTC. Translated, it gives CASSQDGRGQPRGYTF. V usage is TRBV4-2 and J usage is TRBJ1-2, with D perhaps matching TRBD1 (6 bases). V was cut by 0 bases and J by 7 bases, with 18 bases left in between. The CDR3 covers 16 residues. CDR1 LGHNA and CDR2 YNFKEQ come from the germline V gene.

The V gene is TRBV2, the J gene TRBJ2-7; possible D gene TRBD2, 5 bases. CDR3 length: 11 amino acids. Per the germline V gene, CDR1 is SNHLY and CDR2 is FYNNEI. Trimming removed 7 bases at V and 4 bases at J, with 8 bases between. The CDR3: CASKAEYEQYF. CDR3 coding DNA: TGTGCCAGCAAAGCGGAGTACGAGCAGTACTTC.

This clone was observed at least ten times. This rearrangement joins TRBV5-6 to TRBJ1-6; D is uncertain. Trimming took off 4 bases at V and 6 bases at J, with 8 bases between the two ends. The germline CDR1 and CDR2 sequences are SGHDT and YYEEEE. CDR3 size: 13 residues. For the CDR3, the DNA is TGTGCCAGCAGCGTACGGGGTAATTCACCCCTCCACTTT. Translating it yields CASSVRGNSPLHF.

V and J are TRBV27 and TRBJ1-6, with D possibly matching TRBD1 (5 bases). The germline V gene encodes CDR1 MNHEY and CDR2 SMNVEV (reference sequence). Trimming removed 1 base at V and 10 bases at J, with 17 bases between. The CDR3 has 16 amino acids. The CDR3 DNA reads TGTGCCAGCAGTTTATATCCAGCAGGGTACGGATCACCCCTCCACTTT. Amino acid sequence: CASSLYPAGYGSPLHF.

The chain couples TRBV19 to TRBJ2-7; TRBD1 aligns across 8 bases. Germline CDR1 and CDR2: LNHDA and SQIVND (reference sequence). This CDR3 has 15 amino acids. With V trimmed by 6 bases and J by 6 bases, 13 bases remained unmatched. CDR3 sequence (DNA): TGTGCCAGTAGGGGAGGACAGGGATTAAATACCGAGCAGTACTTC. Translating it yields CASRGGQGLNTEQYF.

Here the CDR3 DNA reads TGTGCCAGCAGCACAGGGATAGGATGGAGCACTGAAGCTTTCTTT. Amino acids: CASSTGIGWSTEAFF. The rearrangement links TRBV11-2 to TRBJ1-1, with a possible D match to TRBD1 (6 bases). Germline loops: CDR1 SGHAT, CDR2 FQNNGV. The V gene lost 5 bases and the J gene lost 4 bases, with 17 bases spanning the gap. The CDR3 spans 15 residues.

This rearrangement joins TRBV10-3 to TRBJ1-1; 10 bases line up with TRBD1. J was trimmed by 3 bases and V by 7 bases; bases with no gene match: 5. CDR1 is ENHRY, CDR2 SYGVKD, per germline. This CDR3 region has 14 residues. CDR3 protein: CAITDRGRDTEAFF. In nucleotides, the CDR3 is TGTGCCATCACTGACAGGGGGCGGGACACTGAAGCTTTCTTT.

CDR3 sequence (DNA): TGTGCCACCAGTTTACCGGGAGGGAACTTGGATCAGCCCCAGCATTTT. Translated: CATSLPGGNLDQPQHF. The rearrangement joins TRBV24-1 to TRBJ1-5; no firm D call. Germline CDR1 reads KGHDR; CDR2 reads SFDVKD. The CDR3 sequence is 16 residues long. V lost 6 bases and J 5 bases, leaving 19 bases between the germline ends.

V gene TRBV28 combines with J gene TRBJ1-5; D unclear. Germline-derived CDR1 and CDR2 are MDHEN and SYDVKM. CDR3 length equals 14 residues. Trimming cost V 3 bases and J 5 bases, with 11 bases left between them. The CDR3, as DNA: TGTGCCAGCAGTTTCGGCGGGGTCTATCAGCCCCAGCATTTT. Protein: CASSFGGVYQPQHF.

The genes are TRBV19 and TRBJ1-5; 9 nucleotides line up with TRBD1. This CDR3 comprises 15 residues. CDR1 is LNHDA, CDR2 SQIVND, per germline (reference sequence). V shed 0 bases, J shed 5 bases, and the junction held 2 bases outside the gene matches. CDR3 protein: CASSIDGTGYQPQHF. The CDR3 DNA reads TGTGCCAGTAGTATAGACGGGACAGGGTATCAGCCCCAGCATTTT.

This clone was detected a few times. The chain links TRBV30 to TRBJ2-1; 16 bases fit TRBD2. Trimming cost V 3 bases and J 7 bases; bases outside gene matches: 3. CDR3 length: 15 residues. Germline CDR1 GTSNPN, CDR2 SVGIG (reference sequence). This CDR3 reads CAWSEGLAGGNEQFF. The DNA of the CDR3 is TGTGCCTGGAGCGAGGGACTAGCGGGGGGGAATGAGCAGTTCTTC.

The rearrangement links TRBV7-3 to TRBJ1-1; possibly TRBD1 for D (5 bases). The CDR3 runs to 13 residues. Per germline, CDR1 SGHTA and CDR2 FQGTGA. Trimming cost V 5 bases and J 8 bases, with 15 bases left between them. The CDR3 DNA is TGTGCCAGCAGCATCGACAGAATGGGGGAAGCTTTCTTT. Amino acids: CASSIDRMGEAFF.